These T cell receptor beta chains were read from a single sample in a study of blood T cell repertoires in COVID-19. Using immunoSEQ multiplex PCR, the repertoire was profiled, and TCRdb retains in-frame clones only, with some absent. The repertoire includes 90,000 to 130,000 clones, 87% of them detected once, and around 5.1% sits in the top ten. The source material was peripheral blood. These receptors were taken from a human donor in a cohort sampled during active COVID-19. CDR3s include the opening cysteine and the closing phenylalanine or tryptophan. D genes are given only for firm matches. Size values are once, few and many counts, or a class for expanded clones, and some rows have none.

TRBJ2-1 | NA | TRBV3-1/TRBV3-2 | NA | TGTGCCAGCAGCCTACTAGGAGATGAGCAGTTCTTC | CASSLLGDEQFF
TRBJ2-1 | TRBD2 | TRBV27 | NA | TGTGCCAGCAGTACACGGCGCCTCAGGGAACTAGCGGCGGGGTCCTACAATGAGCAGTTCTTC | CASSTRRLRELAAGSYNEQFF
TRBJ2-7 | NA | TRBV7-8 | once | TGTGCCAGCAGCTTAGACAGGGACGGGCAGTACTTC | CASSLDRDGQYF
TRBJ2-4 | NA | TRBV4-1 | NA | TGCGCCAGCAGCCAAGGCTGGGTAGCTGGGTTAGGCAAAAACATTCAGTACTTC | CASSQGWVAGLGKNIQYF
TRBJ1-1 | TRBD1 | TRBV11-3 | NA | TGTGCCAGCAGTCAACAGGGGGCGGAGGCTTTCTTT | CASSQQGAEAFF
TRBJ2-2 | TRBD2 | TRBV5-4 | NA | TGTGCCAGCAGCCCCCGTAGCGGGGGCACCGGGGAGCTGTTTTTT | CASSPRSGGTGELFF
TRBJ2-7 | TRBD2 | TRBV3-1/TRBV3-2 | NA | TGTGCCAGCAGCCAATTCTCCCTAGCGGGAGCGTACGAGCAGTACTTC | CASSQFSLAGAYEQYF
TRBJ2-7 | TRBD1 | TRBV9 | NA | TGTGCCAGCAGCGTAGACGGCTCCGGGACAGTCCACGAGCAGTACTTC | CASSVDGSGTVHEQYF
TRBJ2-2 | NA | TRBV5-4 | NA | TGTGCCAGCAGCCCCGGGTCCCCTTTACTCACCACCGGGGAGCTGTTTTTT | CASSPGSPLLTTGELFF
TRBJ1-1 | NA | TRBV12-5 | NA | TGTGCTAGTGGTTTGGGGCCGAACACTGAAGCTTTCTTT | CASGLGPNTEAFF
TRBJ1-1 | TRBD1 | TRBV5-4 | many | TGTGCCAGCAGCCCACTAACAGGGGGCCCCACTGAAGCTTTCTTT | CASSPLTGGPTEAFF
TRBJ2-5 | NA | TRBV18 | NA | TGTGCCAGCTCACCACCGACCAGGGTAGAGACCCAGTACTTC | CASSPPTRVETQYF
TRBJ2-7 | TRBD2 | TRBV7-2 | NA | TGTGCCAGCAGCTTAGGCTACCGTAGCGGGCCGAAAGGCTCCTACGAGCAGTACTTC | CASSLGYRSGPKGSYEQYF
TRBJ1-1 | TRBD1 | TRBV5-1 | NA | TGCGCCAGCAGCTCCGGGACAGGGAACACTGAAGCTTTCTTT | CASSSGTGNTEAFF
TRBJ2-1 | NA | TRBV2 | NA | TGTGCCAGCAGTCCCGACAATGAGCAGTTCTTC | CASSPDNEQFF
TRBJ2-7 | TRBD2 | TRBV6-5 | NA | TGTGCCAGCAGTTACAGTGGCGGGAGCTCCTACGAGCAGTACTTC | CASSYSGGSSYEQYF
TRBJ1-5 | NA | TRBV7-2 | NA | TGTGCCAGCAGCTTCTCGGGGTTCAATCAGCCCCAGCATTTT | CASSFSGFNQPQHF
TRBJ1-6 | NA | TRBV27 | NA | TGTGCCAGCCGGTCCCCCCTGCGGACATTGGGTTCACCCCTCCACTTT | CASRSPLRTLGSPLHF
TRBJ1-2 | NA | TRBV4-2 | once | TGTGCCAGCAGCCAAAATCGGGGGGCGTTCTATGGCTACACCTTC | CASSQNRGAFYGYTF
TRBJ1-6 | TRBD1 | TRBV15 | NA | TGTGCCACCAGCAAAAGGACAGGGGTACTGAATTCACCCCTCCACTTT | CATSKRTGVLNSPLHF
TRBJ2-2 | TRBD1 | TRBV5-8 | NA | TGTGCCAGCAGCTGGGGGACAGTGAACACCGGGGAGCTGTTTTTT | CASSWGTVNTGELFF
TRBJ1-1 | NA | TRBV4-3 | NA | TGCGCCAGCAGCTCCTTAGGAGGGGAAGGGAGAGACACTGAAGCTTTCTTT | CASSSLGGEGRDTEAFF
TRBJ1-1 | NA | TRBV20-1 | NA | TGCAGTGCTAGTCCACAGGCCAATTATGAAGCTTTCTTT | CSASPQANYEAFF
TRBJ2-3 | TRBD2 | TRBV24-1 | NA | TGTGCCACCAGTGATTCGACTAGCGGGAGGGCGCAGTATTTT | CATSDSTSGRAQYF